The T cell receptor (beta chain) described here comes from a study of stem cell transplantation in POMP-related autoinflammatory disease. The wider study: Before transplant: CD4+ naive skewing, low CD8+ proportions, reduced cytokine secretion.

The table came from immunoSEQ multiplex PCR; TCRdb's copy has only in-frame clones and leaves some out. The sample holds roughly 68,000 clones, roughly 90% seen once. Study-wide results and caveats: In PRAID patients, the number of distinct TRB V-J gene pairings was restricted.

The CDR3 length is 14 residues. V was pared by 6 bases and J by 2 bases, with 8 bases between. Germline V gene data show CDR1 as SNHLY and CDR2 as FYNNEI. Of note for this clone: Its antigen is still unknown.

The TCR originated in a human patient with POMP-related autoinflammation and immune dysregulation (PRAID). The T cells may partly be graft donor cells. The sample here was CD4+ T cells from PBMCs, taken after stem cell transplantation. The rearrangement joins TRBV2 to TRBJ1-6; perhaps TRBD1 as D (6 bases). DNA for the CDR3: TGTGCCAGCAGAGGACAGACCTATAATTCACCCCTCCACTTT. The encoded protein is CASRGQTYNSPLHF. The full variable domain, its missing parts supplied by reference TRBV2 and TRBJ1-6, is EPEVTQTPSHQVTQMGQEVILRCVPISNHLYFYWYRQILGQKVEFLVSFYNNEISEKSEIFDDQFSVERPDGSNFTLKIRSTKLEDSAMYFCASRGQTYNSPLHFGNGTRLTVT.